The 25 T cell receptor beta chains reported below all come from one sample, sequenced in a study of T-cell reconstitution after alpha-beta-depleted transplantation in children. A library of TCRbeta sequences, prepared with unique molecular identifiers, was generated. One entry per CDR3 protein results from TCRdb running MiXCR on the PCR reads. Among 640,000 or so distinct CDR3 sequences listed, 16% were seen once. Sequencing was performed on PBMCs from the stem cell graft donor, taken from the stem cell graft. The receptor set was obtained from a human donor who donated a stem cell graft to a child with acute myeloid leukemia.

This clonotype has a handful of counts. For the CDR3, the DNA is TGCAGTGCTACCTACAGGGGGAGGGCAGATACGCAGTATTTT. Translation: CSATYRGRADTQYF. The chain joins TRBV20-1 to TRBJ2-3, with a possible D match to TRBD1 (8 bases). The germline gives CDR1 DFQATT, CDR2 SNEGSKA (reference sequence). The CDR3 consists of 14 residues. V dropped 4 bases and J dropped 4 bases, with 15 bases sitting between them.

This clonotype was picked up many times. The V gene is TRBV6-5, the J gene TRBJ2-4, with 7 bases fitting TRBD1. The CDR3 runs 16 residues. Germline V gene sequence: CDR1 MNHEY, CDR2 SVGAGI. V dropped 0 bases and J dropped 0; count of bases not matched to a gene: 2. This chain's CDR3 is CASSYSTGEAKNIQYF. The CDR3 DNA is TGTGCCAGCAGTTACTCTACAGGGGAAGCCAAAAACATTCAGTACTTC.

This clonotype was seen only a few times. The gene calls are TRBV12-3 or TRBV12-4 and TRBJ1-5; 11 bases align to TRBD1. This CDR3 is 15 amino acids long. V shed 4 bases and J 4 bases; nucleotides not matched to a gene: 3. CDR3: CASSSDRGPNQPQHF. The CDR3, as DNA: TGTGCCAGCAGTTCGGACAGGGGGCCGAATCAGCCCCAGCATTTT.

This clonotype has only a few counts. The rearrangement joins TRBV7-9 to TRBJ1-2, with D unclear. The CDR3 has 12 amino acids. The V and J ends lost 6 bases and 4 bases respectively, with 9 bases between them. The germline CDR1 and CDR2 sequences are SEHNR and FQNEAQ (reference sequence). CDR3 coding DNA: TGTGCCAGCAGGACCGAGGGCTATGGCTACACCTTC. Translated: CASRTEGYGYTF.

This clonotype was seen at least ten times. The V call is TRBV20-1, the J call TRBJ2-1, with no clear D. The V end was cut by 0 bases, the J end by 6 bases, with 12 bases between. CDR3 length equals 14 residues. The germline CDR1 and CDR2 sequences are DFQATT and SNEGSKA (reference sequence). The CDR3 region is CSARDVPKGNEQFF. The CDR3 DNA follows: TGCAGTGCTAGAGATGTCCCAAAGGGCAATGAGCAGTTCTTC.

This clonotype was counted only a few times. V and J are TRBV24-1 and TRBJ1-3, with a possible D match to TRBD1 (5 bases). The CDR3 consists of 16 residues. The V end was cut by 3 bases, the J end by 1 base, with 12 bases between. Germline V gene sequence: CDR1 KGHDR, CDR2 SFDVKD. The CDR3, as DNA: TGTGCCACCAGTGATATAGGGGAGCAATCTGGAAACACCATATATTTT. Translated: CATSDIGEQSGNTIYF.

V and J are TRBV20-1 and TRBJ2-6; a weak D match, TRBD1 (5 bases). The CDR3 has 17 residues. Germline CDR1 reads DFQATT; CDR2 reads SNEGSKA (reference sequence). V gave up 3 bases and J gave up 0 bases, with 15 bases separating them. The CDR3 region is CSARGPSAYSGANVLTF. In DNA form, the CDR3 reads TGCAGTGCTAGGGGGCCTTCAGCATACTCTGGGGCCAACGTCCTGACTTTC.

This clonotype was picked up a small number of times. The chain has TRBV12-3 or TRBV12-4 and TRBJ2-5; 8 positions agree with TRBD1. V lost 8 bases and J lost 5; bases outside the gene matches: 16. This CDR3 is built from 16 residues. The CDR3 is CASGSTRTGITETQYF. The DNA for the CDR3 is TGTGCCAGCGGAAGCACCCGGACAGGGATTACGGAGACCCAGTACTTC.

This clonotype came up many times. The rearrangement uses TRBV29-1 and TRBJ2-1; D is ambiguous. Germline V lookup: CDR1 SQVTM, CDR2 ANQGSEA. Trimming shortened V by 5 bases and J by 3 bases, and 14 bases separated the two germline ends. There are 14 residues in the CDR3. CDR3 sequence: CSVSAEVSYNEQFF. The CDR3 region has the DNA TGCAGCGTTAGTGCAGAAGTAAGCTACAATGAGCAGTTCTTC.

This chain connects TRBV6-5 to TRBJ1-2; D uncertain. V was trimmed by 2 bases and J by 3 bases, leaving 13 bases between them. The CDR3 runs to 15 residues. Germline V CDR1 and CDR2: MNHEY, SVGAGI. CDR3 residues: CASSYGRDLDYGYTF. CDR3 DNA: TGTGCCAGCAGTTACGGGAGGGATCTAGACTATGGCTACACCTTC.

This clonotype has a handful of counts. This chain's CDR3 is CASSSEFYTQYF. In nucleotides, the CDR3 is TGTGCCAGCAGCTCAGAGTTTTATACGCAGTATTTT. This chain connects TRBV5-5 to TRBJ2-3; D is unresolved. From germline, CDR1 is SGHKS and CDR2 YYEKEE (reference sequence). This CDR3 is built from 12 residues. The V end lost 3 bases, the J end lost 7 bases, and 9 bases lay between the germline ends.

A note on this clonotype: A much larger clone lies a single base off, so this may be a read error. The chain links TRBV20-1 to TRBJ1-5, with D unresolved. V was shortened by 2 bases and J by 3 bases, with 14 bases between the two germline ends. This CDR3 has 15 amino acids. Germline V lookup: CDR1 DFQATT, CDR2 SNEGSKA (reference sequence). The CDR3 sequence is CSARKTGYTNQPQHF. CDR3 DNA sequence: TGCAGTGCTAGAAAGACGGGGTATACCAATCAGCCCCAGCATTTT.

A few counts support this clonotype. V gene TRBV10-1 combines with J gene TRBJ1-5; D gene unclear. The CDR3 totals 15 residues. The germline V gene has CDR1 WNHNN and CDR2 SYGVQD (reference sequence). V lost 4 bases to trimming and J lost 2 bases, with 12 bases between them. This CDR3 reads CASSGEWVGNQPQHF. CDR3 sequence (DNA): TGCGCCAGCAGTGGGGAGTGGGTGGGCAATCAGCCCCAGCATTTT.

CDR3 residues: CASSSEQDPPYEQYV. The CDR3, as DNA: TGTGCCAGCAGCTCGGAGCAGGACCCTCCCTACGAGCAGTACGTC. The V and J genes are TRBV7-9 and TRBJ2-7; D remains ambiguous. The germline CDR1 and CDR2 sequences are SEHNR and FQNEAQ (reference sequence). V lost 4 bases, J lost 2 bases, and 15 bases lay in between. CDR3 length: 15 residues.

This clonotype was counted many times. The V gene is TRBV12-3 or TRBV12-4, the J gene TRBJ1-1; D is unresolved. V lost 7 bases and J lost 9, with 21 bases in between. This CDR3 has 14 amino acids. CDR3 DNA: TGTGCCAGCATTAACGGGTTCTATGGGGTAAAAGCTTTCTTT. Amino acids: CASINGFYGVKAFF.

There are a few counts of this clonotype. V is TRBV5-1 and J is TRBJ2-7, with TRBD1 identical over 9 bases. Germline V gene sequence: CDR1 SGHRS, CDR2 YFSETQ. This CDR3 region has 15 residues. V lost 0 bases, J lost 1 base, and 2 bases stayed unmatched. The CDR3 loop is CASSLEQGASYEQYF. CDR3 DNA: TGCGCCAGCAGCTTGGAACAGGGGGCATCCTACGAGCAGTACTTC. The whole variable domain, filled in from reference TRBV5-1 and TRBJ2-7, reads KAGVTQTPRYLIKTRGQQVTLSCSPISGHRSVSWYQQTPGQGLQFLFEYFSETQRNKGNFPGRFSGRQFSNSRSEMNVSTLELGDSALYLCASSLEQGASYEQYFGPGTRLTVT.

Ten or more counts support this clonotype. The rearrangement uses TRBV29-1 and TRBJ1-4; TRBD1 aligns across 9 bases. The germline CDR1 and CDR2 sequences are SQVTM and ANQGSEA. With V trimmed by 6 bases and J by 7 bases, 9 bases remained unmatched. The CDR3 is 14 residues long. CDR3 residues: CSVRQGGSGEKLFF. The CDR3 nucleotides are TGCAGCGTCAGACAGGGGGGGAGTGGTGAAAAACTGTTTTTT.

Ten or more counts support this clonotype. The rearrangement joins TRBV5-1 to TRBJ2-1; 7 bases line up with TRBD1. The germline gives CDR1 SGHRS, CDR2 YFSETQ. After removal of 1 base from V and 5 bases from J, the junction contained 3 bases not matched to a gene. The CDR3 is 14 residues long. The DNA of the CDR3 is TGCGCCAGCAGCTTGACCGGGACAGACAATGAGCAGTTCTTC. Translation gives CASSLTGTDNEQFF.

This clonotype showed up many times. V is TRBV5-6 and J is TRBJ2-1; the match to TRBD1 covers 9 bases. The CDR3 is 17 residues long. V gave up 1 base and J gave up 7 bases; unmatched junction bases: 12. Germline-derived CDR1 and CDR2 are SGHDT and YYEEEE. This CDR3 reads CASSLLVETGGINEQFF. The DNA of the CDR3 is TGTGCCAGCAGCTTGCTCGTCGAAACAGGGGGCATTAATGAGCAGTTCTTC.

The chain has TRBV9 and TRBJ2-1; TRBD2 matches at 12 bases. The trim removed 0 bases at V and 0 bases at J, leaving 16 bases unmatched. This CDR3 has 22 amino acids. Germline-derived CDR1 and CDR2 are SGDLS and YYNGEE. CDR3 nucleotides: TGTGCCAGCAGCGTAGAGGGGAAATGGGCTAGCGGGGGGGCTGGCTCCTACAATGAGCAGTTCTTC. This encodes CASSVEGKWASGGAGSYNEQFF. The full variable domain, completed using reference TRBV9 and TRBJ2-1, is DSGVTQTPKHLITATGQRVTLRCSPRSGDLSVYWYQQSLDQGLQFLIQYYNGEERAKGNILERFSAQQFPDLHSELNLSSLELGDSALYFCASSVEGKWASGGAGSYNEQFFGPGTRLTVL.

This clonotype was seen a few times. The chain employs TRBV7-8 and TRBJ2-1, with D unresolved. Between the trimmed V and J ends, which lost 2 bases and 3 bases, there was a span of 17 bases. CDR1 is SGHVS and CDR2 is FQNEAQ in the germline V gene. The CDR3 is 17 amino acids. The CDR3 coding sequence is TGTGCCAGCAGCTTACCCCAGACCCTTACGGGCTACAATGAGCAGTTCTTC. The encoded protein is CASSLPQTLTGYNEQFF.

This clonotype came up a few times. The CDR3 loop reads CASYPGASSYEQYF. The CDR3 nucleotides are TGCGCCAGCTATCCGGGGGCGAGCTCCTACGAGCAGTACTTC. The V call is TRBV5-1, the J call TRBJ2-7; perhaps D is TRBD1 or TRBD2 (6 bases each). The CDR3 length is 14 residues. The germline gives CDR1 SGHRS, CDR2 YFSETQ. Trimming pared 7 bases from V and 0 bases from J, leaving 14 bases between.

This clonotype came up many times. The chain has TRBV20-1 and TRBJ2-3, with 12 nucleotides matching TRBD2. The germline V gene has CDR1 DFQATT and CDR2 SNEGSKA (reference sequence). J gave up 2 bases and V 6 bases, and 6 bases lay outside the gene matches. The CDR3 spans 15 residues. The CDR3 DNA is TGCAGTGCACAACTAGCGGGGGGATTCACAGATACGCAGTATTTT. It specifies CSAQLAGGFTDTQYF.

This clonotype was detected many times. The rearrangement links TRBV29-1 to TRBJ2-6; the D is unclear. V lost 4 bases and J lost 1, with 5 bases in between. Germline lookup yields CDR1 SQVTM and CDR2 ANQGSEA. The CDR3 totals 13 residues. CDR3 nucleotides: TGCAGCGTTGCTGTGTCTGGGGCCAACGTCCTGACTTTC. This encodes CSVAVSGANVLTF.

The V call is TRBV4-1, the J call TRBJ1-6; 7 nucleotides align to TRBD1. V dropped 3 bases and J dropped 0; count of bases not matched to a gene: 11. CDR1 MGHRA and CDR2 YSYEKL come from the germline V gene. CDR3 size: 19 residues. Written as DNA, the CDR3 is TGCGCCAGCAGCCAGCAATCGGAGGGACAGCTCTCCTATAATTCACCCCTCCACTTT. It is translated as CASSQQSEGQLSYNSPLHF.